This passage covers 30 T cell receptor beta chains from one sample sequenced in a study of cytotoxic CD8 clonotypes in ibrutinib-treated CLL. The assay was immunoSEQ multiplex PCR, and TCRdb's table has in-frame clones only and misses some. This sample carries approximately 53,000 clones, 75% to 90% of them seen once, and the ten largest clones take around 21%. The material sequenced was PBMCs, taken after 24 months of ibrutinib treatment. The receptors shown here come from a human donor with chronic lymphocytic leukemia.

This sequence joins TRBV10-2 and TRBJ2-2; TRBD2 matches 9 bases. This CDR3 has 17 amino acids. After removal of 8 bases from V and 0 bases from J, the junction contained 10 bases not matched to a gene. Germline CDR1 reads WSHSY; CDR2 reads SAAADI. CDR3 nucleotides: TGCGCCAGCGCCAAAGAGTTAGCGGGGGCGAACACCGGGGAGCTGTTTTTT. Protein: CASAKELAGANTGELFF.

This clone was counted many times. This chain joins TRBV15 and TRBJ2-2; 14 bases map to TRBD2. V trimming: 5 bases; J trimming: 4 bases; junction bases outside the gene matches: 3. CDR3 length equals 16 residues. From germline, CDR1 is LNHNV and CDR2 YYDKDF (reference sequence). Written as DNA, the CDR3 is TGTGCCACCAGCGGCGGGACTAGCGGGGGCACCGGGGAGCTGTTTTTT. It is translated as CATSGGTSGGTGELFF.

This clone was picked up many times. CDR3 sequence reads: CASKLAGSSYEQYF. The CDR3 DNA reads TGTGCCAGCAAACTAGCGGGCAGCTCCTACGAGCAGTACTTC. This chain links TRBV5-4 with TRBJ2-7; 9 nucleotides align to TRBD2. The CDR3 covers 14 residues. V shed 6 bases, J shed 0 bases, and the junction held 4 bases outside the gene matches. Germline CDR1 is SGHNT and CDR2 is YYREEE (reference sequence). The entire variable domain, with the rest obtained from reference TRBV5-4 and TRBJ2-7, is as follows: ETGVTQSPTHLIKTRGQQVTLRCSSQSGHNTVSWYQQALGQGPQFIFQYYREEENGRGNFPPRFSGLQFPNYSSELNVNALELDDSALYLCASKLAGSSYEQYFGPGTRLTVT.

The chain is built from TRBV11-3 and TRBJ1-3; TRBD1 aligns across 9 bases. This CDR3 comprises 14 residues. Germline loops: CDR1 SGHNT, CDR2 YENEEA. J gave up 8 bases and V 5 bases, and 7 bases lay outside the gene matches. CDR3 sequence reads: CASSVGQGRDTIYF. The CDR3 DNA sequence: TGTGCCAGCAGCGTCGGACAGGGGAGAGACACCATATATTTT.

The CDR3 DNA is TGCAGCGTGCCGGGACCCGAGGCCGGCACAGATACGCAGTATTTT. Its translation: CSVPGPEAGTDTQYF. The V call is TRBV29-1, the J call TRBJ2-3; D may be TRBD1 or TRBD2 (5 bases each). CDR3 length: 15 amino acids. The germline V and J ends were trimmed by 6 bases and 1 base, with 17 bases remaining between them. In germline, CDR1 is SQVTM, CDR2 ANQGSEA.

In its sample, this clone was seen once. CDR3: CASSTTSGSSYEQYF. CDR3 DNA: TGTGCCAGCAGTACGACTAGCGGGAGCTCCTACGAGCAGTACTTC. J is TRBJ2-7 and V is TRBV6-6; 12 positions match TRBD2. The V gene end was trimmed by 5 bases and the J gene end by 0 bases; junction bases not matched to a gene: 2. The CDR3 has 15 residues. CDR1 is MNHNY, CDR2 SVGAGI, per germline (reference sequence).

The chain recombines TRBV5-1 with TRBJ2-3; no reliable D call. Trimming removed 0 bases from V and 6 bases from J, with 8 bases in between. The CDR3 runs to 13 residues. Germline V gives CDR1 SGHRS, CDR2 YFSETQ. The CDR3 nucleotides read TGCGCCAGCAGCTTGGAGGCTCCGGATACGCAGTATTTT. Encoded protein: CASSLEAPDTQYF. The full variable domain, with the rest looked up from reference TRBV5-1 and TRBJ2-3, is KAGVTQTPRYLIKTRGQQVTLSCSPISGHRSVSWYQQTPGQGLQFLFEYFSETQRNKGNFPGRFSGRQFSNSRSEMNVSTLELGDSALYLCASSLEAPDTQYFGPGTRLTVL.

The J gene is TRBJ2-1, the V gene TRBV6-5, with TRBD1 identical over 10 bases. Germline assignment: CDR1 MNHEY and CDR2 SVGAGI. The CDR3 has 15 residues. The ends lost 6 bases at V and 6 bases at J; junction bases unmatched: 8. The CDR3 DNA reads TGTGCCAGCAGGCCCGGGACAGGGGTTTTCAATGAGCAGTTCTTC. Protein: CASRPGTGVFNEQFF.

This chain connects TRBV7-9 to TRBJ2-7, with TRBD2 matching 8 bases. Trimming removed 5 bases from V and 5 bases from J; junction bases left unmatched: 8. The CDR3 is made up of 14 amino acids. The germline V gene has CDR1 SEHNR and CDR2 FQNEAQ (reference sequence). The chain's CDR3 is CASSESGRRDEQYF. In DNA, the CDR3 is TGTGCCAGCAGCGAAAGCGGGAGAAGGGACGAGCAGTACTTC.

This chain uses TRBV6-5 with TRBJ1-1; 7 bases are a match to TRBD1. This CDR3 is built from 13 residues. Germline CDR1 and CDR2: MNHEY and SVGAGI. J lost 5 bases, V lost 4 bases, and 4 bases had no gene match. The DNA for the CDR3 is TGTGCCAGCAGTTTTCAGGGGGGAACTGAAGCTTTCTTT. As protein: CASSFQGGTEAFF.

This sequence joins TRBV28 and TRBJ1-1; unclear D gene. The CDR3 length is 18 residues. Germline assignment: CDR1 MDHEN and CDR2 SYDVKM. V lost 2 bases and J 0 bases, leaving 19 bases between the germline ends. As DNA, the CDR3 is TGTGCCAGCAGTTTACCCCCCGCTGGGCTAAGCGTGAACACTGAAGCTTTCTTT. Residues: CASSLPPAGLSVNTEAFF.

The sample holds one count of this clone. The J gene is TRBJ1-4, the V gene TRBV2; TRBD1 agrees at 9 bases. This CDR3 has 14 amino acids. Germline V gene sequence: CDR1 SNHLY, CDR2 FYNNEI. With V trimmed by 8 bases and J by 7 bases, 8 bases remained unmatched. The CDR3 here is CASLIGTGSEKLFF. The CDR3 DNA reads as TGTGCCAGCCTCATCGGGACAGGGAGTGAAAAACTGTTTTTT.

This sequence joins TRBV18 and TRBJ2-5; D not certain. CDR1 KGHSH and CDR2 LQKENI come from the germline V gene. The CDR3 totals 13 residues. Deletions cut 2 bases from V and 1 base from J, with 5 bases between. The CDR3 here is CASSPNSQETQYF. The CDR3 bases are TGTGCCAGCTCACCAAACTCCCAAGAGACCCAGTACTTC. Combining the CDR3 with reference TRBV18 and TRBJ2-5 gives the whole variable domain NAGVMQNPRHLVRRRGQEARLRCSPMKGHSHVYWYRQLPEEGLKFMVYLQKENIIDESGMPKERFSAEFPKEGPSILRIQQVVRGDSAAYFCASSPNSQETQYFGPGTRLLVL.

The V call is TRBV7-8, the J call TRBJ2-5, with D maybe TRBD2 (6 bases). The V gene's germline CDR1 is SGHVS and CDR2 FQNEAQ. Between the trimmed V and J ends, which lost 2 bases and 8 bases, there was a span of 21 bases. The CDR3 runs 16 residues. This chain's CDR3 is CASSLTQGLPLETQYF. Written as DNA, the CDR3 is TGTGCCAGCAGCTTAACCCAGGGACTCCCATTGGAAACCCAGTACTTC.

This chain uses TRBV5-1 with TRBJ2-1; D call uncertain. CDR1 is SGHRS and CDR2 is YFSETQ in the germline V gene. Trimming pared 4 bases from V and 10 bases from J, leaving 15 bases between. The CDR3 sequence is 13 residues long. The CDR3 nucleotides are TGCGCCAGCAGCCATGACTGGTCTGGGGAGCAGTTCTTC. It yields the protein CASSHDWSGEQFF.

V gene TRBV11-2 combines with J gene TRBJ2-1; 7 bases map to TRBD2. CDR3 length: 16 residues. The ends lost 0 bases at V and 0 bases at J; junction bases unmatched: 2. Germline assignment: CDR1 SGHAT and CDR2 FQNNGV. CDR3 in amino acids: CASSLEGGSSYNEQFF. The CDR3 DNA reads as TGTGCCAGCAGCTTAGAGGGCGGGAGCTCCTACAATGAGCAGTTCTTC.

The chain recombines TRBV5-4 with TRBJ2-2; possible D gene TRBD2, 5 bases. This CDR3 has 13 amino acids. The germline CDR1 and CDR2 sequences are SGHNT and YYREEE (reference sequence). The V and J ends lost 9 bases and 5 bases respectively, with 14 bases between them. CDR3 residues: CANSGKGTGELFF. The CDR3 nucleotides read TGTGCCAACTCGGGAAAAGGTACCGGGGAGCTGTTTTTT.

The V and J genes are TRBV28 and TRBJ1-2, with 9 bases aligning to TRBD1. The CDR3 covers 16 residues. J lost 8 bases, V lost 4 bases, and 14 bases had no gene match. In germline, CDR1 is MDHEN, CDR2 SYDVKM. CDR3 loop: CASSSTWDRERLGYTF. The CDR3 bases are TGTGCCAGCAGTTCCACCTGGGACAGGGAGAGGTTGGGCTACACCTTC.

The chain joins TRBV7-2 to TRBJ1-2; no clear D. CDR3 length: 13 residues. Trimming removed 2 bases from V and 8 bases from J, with 12 bases in between. Per the germline V gene, CDR1 is SGHTA and CDR2 is FQGNSA. CDR3 sequence reads: CASSLIGERGYTF. DNA for the CDR3: TGTGCCAGCAGCTTAATCGGGGAGAGGGGCTACACCTTC.

The rearrangement links TRBV30 to TRBJ1-5, with TRBD1 matching 7 bases. The CDR3 totals 17 residues. Germline loops: CDR1 GTSNPN, CDR2 SVGIG (reference sequence). V dropped 1 base and J dropped 4; count of bases not matched to a gene: 13. The CDR3 is CAWSGQGVFFRNQPQHF. The CDR3 region has the DNA TGTGCCTGGAGTGGACAGGGCGTTTTTTTTAGGAATCAGCCCCAGCATTTT. The whole variable domain, remainder taken from reference TRBV30 and TRBJ1-5, is SQTIHQWPATLVQPVGSPLSLECTVEGTSNPNLYWYRQAAGRGLQLLFYSVGIGQISSEVPQNLSASRPQDRQFILSSKKLLLSDSGFYLCAWSGQGVFFRNQPQHFGDGTRLSIL.

The chain carries TRBV5-1 and TRBJ2-7, with 12 nucleotides matching TRBD2. J gave up 7 bases and V 4 bases, and 9 bases lay outside the gene matches. Germline CDR1 and CDR2: SGHRS and YFSETQ. CDR3 length: 15 residues. In nucleotides, the CDR3 is TGCGCCAGCAGCCTACGACTAGCGGGAGCGCGGGAGCAGTACTTC. Its protein product is CASSLRLAGAREQYF.

On this clone itself: The sample contains more than one DNA sequence encoding this CDR3. This chain connects TRBV5-1 to TRBJ2-3; no definite D call. The CDR3 is 14 residues long. Trimming stripped 0 bases from V and 0 bases from J, with 5 bases between. Germline CDR1 is SGHRS and CDR2 is YFSETQ. CDR3 coding DNA: TGCGCCAGCAGCTTGGGTGGGAGCACAGATACGCAGTATTTT. It yields the protein CASSLGGSTDTQYF.

This sequence joins TRBV6-6 and TRBJ2-1, with D maybe TRBD2 (6 bases). The germline V gene has CDR1 MNHNY and CDR2 SVGAGI (reference sequence). V lost 5 bases, J lost 9 bases, and 14 bases lay in between. The CDR3 covers 13 residues. As DNA, the CDR3 is TGTGCCAGCAGTAGTACGCAGGAGGGTGAGCAGTTCTTC. Translated: CASSSTQEGEQFF.

The chain uses TRBV6-5 and TRBJ2-5; TRBD2 aligns across 7 bases. The germline CDR1 and CDR2 sequences are MNHEY and SVGAGI. The CDR3 consists of 15 residues. The V segment lost 4 bases and the J segment 3 bases; nucleotides outside the gene matches: 8. The CDR3 region is CASSSPAGAEETQYF. The CDR3 DNA reads as TGTGCCAGCAGTTCCCCCGCGGGAGCAGAAGAGACCCAGTACTTC.

The chain recombines TRBV5-1 with TRBJ2-5, with D uncertain. The CDR3 sequence is 12 residues long. Germline-derived CDR1 and CDR2 are SGHRS and YFSETQ. Trimming removed 0 bases at V and 4 bases at J, with 4 bases between. CDR3 coding DNA: TGCGCCAGCAGCTTGGATACAGAGACCCAGTACTTC. Translating gives CASSLDTETQYF.

In this sample, this clone turned up once. The genes are TRBV7-2 and TRBJ2-5, with D hard to call. The CDR3 runs 14 residues. Looked up from germline, CDR1 is SGHTA and CDR2 is FQGNSA. Trimming took 4 bases from V and 2 from J, leaving 11 bases between them. The CDR3 nucleotides are TGTGCCAGCAGCTGGGCGCCCACTCAAGAGACCCAGTACTTC. It translates to CASSWAPTQETQYF. Full variable domain (remainder filled in from reference TRBV7-2 and TRBJ2-5): GAGVSQSPSNKVTEKGKDVELRCDPISGHTALYWYRQSLGQGLEFLIYFQGNSAPDKSGLPSDRFSAERTGGSVSTLTIQRTQQEDSAVYLCASSWAPTQETQYFGPGTRLLVL.

This clone has more than one count but fewer than ten. The V and J genes are TRBV15 and TRBJ2-5; TRBD1 agrees at 7 bases. The CDR3 length is 13 residues. The J segment lost 4 bases and the V segment lost 1 base, leaving 0 bases of the junction unmatched. Germline CDR1 LNHNV, CDR2 YYDKDF (reference sequence). In nucleotides, the CDR3 is TGTGCCACCAGCAGAGGGACAGGAGAGACCCAGTACTTC. It encodes CATSRGTGETQYF.

The rearrangement joins TRBV18 to TRBJ2-7, with TRBD2 identical over 7 bases. V trimming: 4 bases; J trimming: 0 bases; junction bases outside the gene matches: 9. From germline, CDR1 is KGHSH and CDR2 LQKENI. The CDR3 spans 16 residues. This CDR3 is CASSLDVSGTSYEQYF. The CDR3 bases are TGTGCCAGCTCACTGGATGTCAGCGGGACCTCCTACGAGCAGTACTTC.

V is TRBV5-6 and J is TRBJ1-2; D possibly corresponds to TRBD1 (6 bases). V lost 0 bases and J lost 4, with 16 bases in between. Germline CDR1 and CDR2: SGHDT and YYEEEE. This CDR3 region has 16 residues. The CDR3 DNA sequence: TGTGCCAGCAGCTTGGTTCTGGGGGCGCAGAGCTATGGCTACACCTTC. Protein: CASSLVLGAQSYGYTF.

DNA of the CDR3: TGTGCCAGCAGTTTAGATAGCGGGAGGGCGGGTTACAATGAGCAGTTCTTC. Residues: CASSLDSGRAGYNEQFF. The V and J genes are TRBV27 and TRBJ2-1, with 11 nucleotides matching TRBD2. Trimming at V came to 2 bases and at J to 4 bases, leaving 7 bases not matched to a gene. This CDR3 comprises 17 residues. Germline V CDR1 and CDR2: MNHEY, SMNVEV (reference sequence).